The present entry profiles one T cell receptor (beta chain) with its context. Its cognate antigen is unknown. The study gave focal radiation plus ipilimumab CTLA-4 blockade to patients with chemo-refractory metastatic non-small-cell lung cancer. The data were taken from a study of radiotherapy plus CTLA-4 blockade in lung cancer. Data came from immunoSEQ multiplex PCR; TCRdb stores just in-frame clones and leaves some out. This table holds some 73,000 clones, over 65% found once. General observations from the study: The best prediction of response reportedly came from early blood T cell clone dynamics, with interferon-beta. Among blood TCR repertoires after radiotherapy plus ipilimumab, tumor-derived clones expanded.

Deletions cut 5 bases from V and 1 base from J, with 11 bases between. Per germline, CDR1 SGHTA and CDR2 FQGNSA. This CDR3 region has 15 residues. The gene calls are TRBV7-2 and TRBJ1-4, with TRBD1 as a possible D gene (6 bases). The sample in question was peripheral blood, obtained from a patient treated with radiotherapy plus ipilimumab. This TCR was sampled from a human donor with non-small cell lung cancer whose response to radiotherapy plus ipilimumab could not be evaluated. The CDR3 DNA reads as TGTGCCAGCAGCGCAACAGGGAGAACTAATGAAAAACTGTTTTTT. This sequence encodes CASSATGRTNEKLFF. The full variable domain, completed using reference TRBV7-2 and TRBJ1-4, is GAGVSQSPSNKVTEKGKDVELRCDPISGHTALYWYRQSLGQGLEFLIYFQGNSAPDKSGLPSDRFSAERTGGSVSTLTIQRTQQEDSAVYLCASSATGRTNEKLFFGSGTQLSVL.